The 12 T cell receptor beta chains given below trace back to one sample, sequenced in a study of T cell repertoires in cytomegalovirus infection. TCRdb recomputed calls from the reads with MiXCR, one row per CDR3 protein. The sample shows some 440,000 distinct CDR3 sequences, approximately 33% of them seen only once. The sample consisted of PBMCs. These TCRs come from a human donor in good health (CMV status not recorded). Some clones in this sample may be carry-over from other donors' samples.

This rearrangement joins TRBV24-1 to TRBJ2-2; tentatively, D is TRBD1 or TRBD2 (6 bases each). This CDR3 region has 18 residues. Germline V gene data show CDR1 as KGHDR and CDR2 as SFDVKD. Trimming took 5 bases from V and 0 from J, leaving 18 bases between them. The DNA of the CDR3 is TGTGCCACCAGTGCTTGGGTTTTCGGGGGCGCGAACACCGGGGAGCTGTTTTTT. It translates to CATSAWVFGGANTGELFF.

This sequence joins TRBV5-6 and TRBJ2-2; D is undetermined. Germline V gives CDR1 SGHDT, CDR2 YYEEEE. This CDR3 is 16 amino acids long. With 1 base removed from V and 3 bases from J, the gap between germline ends came to 13 bases. The CDR3 bases are TGTGCCAGCAGCTTGATGGGCGGAGACTACACCGGGGAGCTGTTTTTT. Its protein product is CASSLMGGDYTGELFF.

The chain carries TRBV25-1 and TRBJ2-1, with 9 bases identical to TRBD2. The CDR3 loop spans 17 amino acids. Germline-derived CDR1 and CDR2 are MGHDK and SYGVNS. Trimming at V came to 1 base and at J to 8 bases, leaving 12 bases not matched to a gene. The DNA for the CDR3 is TGTGCCAGCAGTGAATGGGGTAGAGGCGGGGGGGGCTATGAGCAGTTCTTC. This encodes CASSEWGRGGGGYEQFF. The complete variable domain, with remaining parts taken from reference TRBV25-1 and TRBJ2-1, reads EADIYQTPRYLVIGTGKKITLECSQTMGHDKMYWYQQDPGMELHLIHYSYGVNSTEKGDLSSESTVSRIRTEHFPLTLESARPSHTSQYLCASSEWGRGGGGYEQFFGPGTRLTVL.

The CDR3 DNA is TGTGCCAGCAGAGGGACAGCCTCCAATGAGCAGTTCTTC. It is translated as CASRGTASNEQFF. The chain uses TRBV6-2 or TRBV6-3 and TRBJ2-1; 7 bases fit TRBD1. Losses at the gene ends were 6 bases for V and 6 bases for J; bases not matched to a gene: 5. The CDR3 length is 13 residues. Germline V gene sequence: CDR1 MNHEY, CDR2 SVGEGT.

V gene TRBV4-1 combines with J gene TRBJ1-4; D ambiguous. Germline CDR1 and CDR2: MGHRA and YSYEKL. This CDR3 has 13 amino acids. Between the trimmed V and J ends, which lost 2 bases and 4 bases, there was a span of 5 bases. The CDR3 is CASSQPLNEKLFF. Written as DNA, the CDR3 is TGCGCCAGCAGCCAACCTCTTAATGAAAAACTGTTTTTT.

The chain links TRBV19 to TRBJ2-7, with a possible D match to TRBD1 (6 bases). V lost 5 bases and J 1 base, leaving 15 bases between the germline ends. This CDR3 has 15 residues. Germline loops: CDR1 LNHDA, CDR2 SQIVND (reference sequence). Written as DNA, the CDR3 is TGTGCCAGTAGTCGTGGACAGATGGGTTCCTACGAGCAGTACTTC. Translating gives CASSRGQMGSYEQYF.

In this sample, this clonotype turned up many times. The chain carries TRBV7-2 and TRBJ2-2, with D hard to call. CDR1 and CDR2 from the germline V gene are SGHTA and FQGNSA. The CDR3 spans 13 residues. V was clipped by 2 bases and J by 0 bases, with 1 base between them. DNA for the CDR3: TGTGCCAGCAGCTTACCGAACACCGGGGAGCTGTTTTTT. This gives the protein CASSLPNTGELFF.

V and J are TRBV19 and TRBJ2-7, with TRBD1 identical over 9 bases. V was pared by 6 bases and J by 5 bases, with 8 bases of the junction left unmatched. Per germline, CDR1 LNHDA and CDR2 SQIVND (reference sequence). The CDR3 covers 14 residues. CDR3: CASRPGQGIHEQYF. The CDR3 DNA sequence: TGTGCCAGTAGGCCGGGACAGGGAATCCACGAGCAGTACTTC.

The chain links TRBV11-2 to TRBJ1-2, with 9 positions matching TRBD1. CDR1 and CDR2 from the germline V gene are SGHAT and FQNNGV. V trimming: 5 bases; J trimming: 8 bases; junction bases outside the gene matches: 12. The CDR3 runs to 15 residues. This chain's CDR3 is CASSPRTGDDPGYTF. The CDR3 nucleotides are TGTGCCAGCAGCCCCAGGACAGGGGACGATCCGGGCTACACCTTC.

To note about this clonotype: A much larger clone is a single base away; this may be a read error. The CDR3 is CSRGTSGDYEQYF. The CDR3 DNA reads TGTTCCCGGGGGACTAGCGGGGACTACGAGCAGTACTTC. J is TRBJ2-7 and V is TRBV6-5, with TRBD2 matching 13 bases. Germline CDR1 reads MNHEY; CDR2 reads SVGAGI. This CDR3 region has 13 residues.

This clonotype was seen more than once but under ten times. This rearrangement joins TRBV7-8 to TRBJ1-6; D gene ambiguous. Between the trimmed V and J ends, which lost 2 bases and 5 bases, there was a span of 22 bases. This CDR3 is 19 amino acids long. Germline V gene sequence: CDR1 SGHVS, CDR2 FQNEAQ. The CDR3, as DNA: TGTGCCAGCAGCTTAACTTTCAGCGCTGGGTCTCTCCATAATTCACCCCTCCACTTT. Amino acid sequence: CASSLTFSAGSLHNSPLHF.

Notes on this clonotype: One end of the junction varies from germline; a read error may be responsible. This chain joins TRBV20-1 and TRBJ1-3, with 9 bases matching TRBD1. Looked up from germline, CDR1 is DFQATT and CDR2 is SNEGSKA (reference sequence). This CDR3 spans 11 amino acids. CDR3 amino acids: CRAGTGKTIYF. The CDR3 DNA is TGCCGTGCCGGGACAGGGAAAACCATCTATTTT.